This TCR beta chain derives from a study of blood T cell repertoires in COVID-19. On the study more broadly: Samples of COVID-19 (acute and convalescent) were obtained from the United States, Italy and Spain. The cDNA or gDNA used as material had been derived from T cells, B-cell-depleted T cells, or PBMCs.

Under the authors' procedure: Amplifying reference gene primers gave estimates of nucleated cell counts. Sequenced by immunoSEQ multiplex PCR; TCRdb stores in-frame clones only, minus some. V, J and clone size are those of that table, while D and trimming were read from the DNA. The repertoire consists of 170,000 or so clones, with over 90% occurring once and the leading ten covering approximately 0.5%. The ends lost 10 bases at V and 4 bases at J; junction bases unmatched: 9. This CDR3 contains 15 residues. Per the germline V gene, CDR1 is LNHDA and CDR2 is SQIVND (reference sequence). The sequencing input was peripheral blood. The sequence was obtained from a man aged 50 to 59 with acute or convalescent COVID-19. This chain joins TRBV19 and TRBJ2-3; 12 bases map to TRBD2. The CDR3 loop reads CATLAGGPVPDTQYF. The CDR3 bases are TGTGCCACCCTAGCGGGAGGGCCGGTTCCAGATACGCAGTATTTT.